This T cell receptor (beta chain) is from a study of post-analysis software for immune sequencing data. Turning to the study itself: Relapsing-remitting, secondary progressive and progressive-relapsing forms made up the multiple sclerosis disease courses.

Tagging with unique molecular identifiers was a feature of the TCR beta cDNA libraries. Once about 0.85 to 11 million T cells were used, some 500,000 cDNA molecules resulted. TCRdb re-called the PCR reads through MiXCR, storing one row per CDR3 protein. Of 700,000 to 900,000 distinct CDR3 sequences detected, 35% to 55% appear once; the ten largest clones hold roughly 4.4%. Regarding this clonotype: Its antigen is unidentified. At one of its ends the junction is not consistent with the germline gene, which may arise from a read error.

General observations from the study: Compared with controls, patients had more of about 5 TRBV segments, including TRBV5-6, TRBV5-1 and TRBV20-1. In multiple sclerosis, normalized Chao1 diversity was significantly below that of controls. Batch-mates among the samples co-clustered strongly by F measure.

The CDR3 sequence is 12 residues long. Germline loops: CDR1 SGHRS, CDR2 YFSETQ. The source material was blood. This TCR was recovered from a girl aged 10-17 years with multiple sclerosis. This chain uses TRBV5-1 with TRBJ1-6, with TRBD1 matching over 9 bases. CDR3 sequence: CASRTGGSPPHF. The CDR3, as DNA: TGCGCCAGCAGGACAGGGGGTTCACCCCCCCACTTT.